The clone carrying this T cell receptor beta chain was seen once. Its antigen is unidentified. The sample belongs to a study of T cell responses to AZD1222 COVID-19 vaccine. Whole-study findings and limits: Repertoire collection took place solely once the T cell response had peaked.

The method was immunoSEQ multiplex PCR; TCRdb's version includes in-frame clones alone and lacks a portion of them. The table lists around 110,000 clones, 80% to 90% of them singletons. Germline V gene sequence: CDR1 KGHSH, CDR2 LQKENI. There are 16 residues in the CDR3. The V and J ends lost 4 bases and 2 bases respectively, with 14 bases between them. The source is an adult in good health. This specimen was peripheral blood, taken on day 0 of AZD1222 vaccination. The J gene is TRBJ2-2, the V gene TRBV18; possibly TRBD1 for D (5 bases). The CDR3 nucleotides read TGTGCCAGCTCACTACAGGACATTGGTAACACCGGGGAGCTGTTTTTT. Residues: CASSLQDIGNTGELFF.